These 19 T cell receptor beta chains share one sample of origin, sequenced in a study of regulatory T cells in long-lasting Graves disease. Time point here: newly diagnosed GD, antithyroid drugs for less than 3 months. PBMC RNA was the source of the TCR library. Libraries of TCR beta came from iRepertoire HTBI primers plus Arm-PCR of CDR3 regions. Each CDR3 protein gets one entry after TCRdb re-called the multiplex PCR reads with MiXCR. This table has around 420,000 distinct CDR3 sequences, 15% appearing once. These data were likewise used in another study, on T cells in Graves' hyperthyroidism and ophthalmopathy.

Sequenced here: peripheral blood mononuclear cells (PBMCs), sampled at new diagnosis, from a patient treated with antithyroid drugs. The source of these receptors is a woman in her 40s with Graves disease.

Regarding this clonotype: A much larger clone lies one base from this, so it may be a read error. The chain joins TRBV9 to TRBJ2-1; maybe TRBD2 (5 bases). CDR1 is SGDLS and CDR2 is YYNGEE in the germline V gene. The CDR3 covers 14 residues. For the CDR3, the DNA is TGTGCCGGCAGCGTAAGCGGACGGATGAATGAGCAGTTCTTC. Protein product: CAGSVSGRMNEQFF.

This clonotype was seen ten or more times. This chain connects TRBV9 to TRBJ2-7, with TRBD1 identical over 9 bases. Germline-derived CDR1 and CDR2 are SGDLS and YYNGEE. V trimming: 1 base; J trimming: 5 bases; junction bases outside the gene matches: 10. This CDR3 comprises 16 residues. In nucleotides, the CDR3 is TGTGCCAGCAGCGTATCGGGCGGGACAGGGCAACACGAGCAGTACTTC. It specifies CASSVSGGTGQHEQYF.

This clonotype was recorded at least ten times. The rearrangement joins TRBV12-3 or TRBV12-4 to TRBJ2-2, with TRBD2 matching 16 bases. The V and J ends lost 6 bases and 3 bases, in that order; junction bases with no gene match: 10. The CDR3 has 19 residues. Here the CDR3 DNA reads TGTGCCAGCAGCGACCCGGGACTAGCGGGAGGGGGGGACACCGGGGAGCTGTTTTTT. Translated, it gives CASSDPGLAGGGDTGELFF.

In its sample, this clonotype was seen many times. This chain uses TRBV20-1 with TRBJ2-3; D is perhaps TRBD1 (6 bases). CDR1 is DFQATT, CDR2 SNEGSKA, per germline (reference sequence). The V end lost 0 bases, the J end lost 3 bases, and 13 bases lay between the germline ends. CDR3 size: 15 residues. CDR3 amino acids: CSARDGVTGTDTQYF. DNA of the CDR3: TGCAGTGCTAGAGATGGGGTTACAGGGACAGATACGCAGTATTTT.

This clonotype has ten or more counts. The chain couples TRBV2 to TRBJ2-1; D unresolved. CDR3 size: 16 residues. V was shortened by 4 bases and J by 0 bases, with 13 bases between the two germline ends. From germline, CDR1 is SNHLY and CDR2 FYNNEI. The CDR3 region has the DNA TGTGCCAGCAGTGTAATAGCACAGAGCTCCTACAATGAGCAGTTCTTC. Residues: CASSVIAQSSYNEQFF.

This clonotype showed up many times. This rearrangement joins TRBV2 to TRBJ1-4; D possibly corresponds to TRBD1 (5 bases). The CDR3 is 16 amino acids. Trimming took 7 bases from V and 0 from J, leaving 15 bases between them. Germline CDR1 SNHLY, CDR2 FYNNEI. CDR3 loop: CASNLWGGTTNEKLFF. The CDR3 DNA is TGTGCCAGCAATCTATGGGGCGGGACAACTAATGAAAAACTGTTTTTT.

This chain joins TRBV5-1 and TRBJ2-7; D call uncertain. V lost 4 bases and J lost 2, with 10 bases in between. The V gene's germline CDR1 is SGHRS and CDR2 YFSETQ. This CDR3 has 13 residues. The CDR3 DNA reads TGCGCCAGCAGCGACGGACCAGCCTACGAGCAGTACTTC. Protein product: CASSDGPAYEQYF.

There are a few counts of this clonotype. The chain couples TRBV6-2 or TRBV6-3 to TRBJ2-3; 11 bases map to TRBD2. V was pared by 3 bases and J by 2 bases, with 4 bases of the junction left unmatched. There are 16 residues in the CDR3. Germline V gene lookup returns CDR1 MNHEY and CDR2 SVGEGT. The CDR3 DNA sequence: TGTGCCAGCAGTTATACTAGCGGGAGCTCCACAGATACGCAGTATTTT. Translation: CASSYTSGSSTDTQYF.

This clonotype was counted at least ten times. The CDR3 spells CAITAQLPRNTGELFF. For the CDR3, the DNA is TGTGCCATCACTGCCCAACTCCCCCGGAACACCGGGGAGCTGTTTTTT. V and J are TRBV10-3 and TRBJ2-2; D remains ambiguous. Germline V gene sequence: CDR1 ENHRY, CDR2 SYGVKD. The CDR3 covers 16 residues. V lost 7 bases to trimming and J lost 1 base, with 16 bases between them.

In this sample, this clonotype turned up many times. The CDR3 reads CASSLPNEQFF. In nucleotides, the CDR3 is TGTGCCAGCAGTTTACCCAATGAGCAGTTCTTC. The J gene is TRBJ2-1, the V gene TRBV12-3 or TRBV12-4, with D hard to call. V was shortened by 2 bases and J by 6 bases, with 2 bases between the two germline ends. This CDR3 has 11 residues.

This clonotype was seen only a few times. This chain's CDR3 is CASSRESYNEQFF. CDR3 sequence (DNA): TGTGCCAGCAGCAGGGAATCCTACAATGAGCAGTTCTTC. J is TRBJ2-1 and V is TRBV7-6; no clear D gene. The ends were cut back, 5 bases at V and 1 base at J, with 6 bases in the middle. Germline CDR1 SGHVS, CDR2 FNYEAQ. The CDR3 is 13 amino acids.

This clonotype was picked up many times. The chain uses TRBV18 and TRBJ2-5, with 8 bases fitting TRBD1. The germline gives CDR1 KGHSH, CDR2 LQKENI. With 3 bases clipped from V and 4 bases from J, the junction kept 7 bases outside the gene matches. The CDR3 consists of 15 residues. Written as DNA, the CDR3 is TGTGCCAGCTCACCTGGACAGGGAAGGTTAGAGACCCAGTACTTC. It translates to CASSPGQGRLETQYF.

The chain combines TRBV7-9 with TRBJ2-1; TRBD1 agrees at 11 bases. The V gene end was trimmed by 2 bases and the J gene end by 10 bases; junction bases not matched to a gene: 7. Germline V gene sequence: CDR1 SEHNR, CDR2 FQNEAQ (reference sequence). CDR3 length: 15 residues. As DNA, the CDR3 is TGTGCCAGCAGCTTATCTGGACAGGGGGCAGAGGAGCAGTTCTTC. Translation gives CASSLSGQGAEEQFF.

This clonotype was counted ten times or more. For the CDR3, the DNA is TGTGCCAGCAGCTTAGTCCTCTCGGGTAGTGTCTTGTTCTTC. Translation: CASSLVLSGSVLFF. The chain joins TRBV7-8 to TRBJ2-1; no definite D call. The CDR3 consists of 14 residues. In germline, CDR1 is SGHVS, CDR2 FQNEAQ. The ends were cut back, 1 base at V and 15 bases at J, with 19 bases in the middle.

J is TRBJ2-1 and V is TRBV5-4, with D unclear. CDR1 is SGHNT and CDR2 is YYREEE in the germline V gene (reference sequence). This CDR3 region has 15 residues. The V gene lost 3 bases and the J gene lost 4 bases, with 14 bases spanning the gap. The CDR3 DNA reads TGTGCCAGCAGCTCCGGAAGGGCGCGGTACAATGAGCAGTTCTTC. It specifies CASSSGRARYNEQFF.

This clonotype was counted ten times or more. The rearrangement links TRBV2 to TRBJ2-7; D possibly corresponds to TRBD1 (6 bases). The V end lost 6 bases, the J end lost 2 bases, and 14 bases lay between the germline ends. CDR3 length equals 14 residues. The germline CDR1 and CDR2 sequences are SNHLY and FYNNEI. Here the CDR3 reads CASRLQGITYEQYF. The CDR3 nucleotides read TGTGCCAGCAGGCTACAGGGAATAACCTACGAGCAGTACTTC. The variable domain in full, with the rest retrieved from reference TRBV2 and TRBJ2-7, is EPEVTQTPSHQVTQMGQEVILRCVPISNHLYFYWYRQILGQKVEFLVSFYNNEISEKSEIFDDQFSVERPDGSNFTLKIRSTKLEDSAMYFCASRLQGITYEQYFGPGTRLTVT.

Ten or more counts support this clonotype. The V call is TRBV12-3 or TRBV12-4, the J call TRBJ2-2; 10 bases are a match to TRBD1. CDR3 length equals 18 residues. V gave up 3 bases and J gave up 6 bases; unmatched junction bases: 13. DNA of the CDR3: TGTGCCAGCAGTTTCCTTTCCCGGGACAGGGGTTCGGCCGGGGAGCTGTTTTTT. It encodes CASSFLSRDRGSAGELFF.

This clonotype appeared many times. The chain is built from TRBV27 and TRBJ1-1, with 8 bases identical to TRBD1. The CDR3 totals 17 residues. Unmatched junction bases numbered 13, after V lost 5 bases and J lost 2 bases. The germline V gene encodes CDR1 MNHEY and CDR2 SMNVEV (reference sequence). The CDR3 spells CASSPRQTGDLNTEAFF. In DNA, the CDR3 is TGTGCCAGCAGTCCTAGACAGACAGGGGATCTTAACACTGAAGCTTTCTTT.

In this sample, this clonotype turned up many times. The rearrangement links TRBV6-1 to TRBJ2-7; D call uncertain. Trimming removed 5 bases from V and 3 bases from J, with 8 bases in between. CDR1 and CDR2 (germline): MNHNS, SASEGT. CDR3 length: 12 residues. The CDR3 reads CASSPELYEQYF. The CDR3 DNA reads as TGTGCCAGCAGTCCGGAACTCTACGAGCAGTACTTC.